The 8 T cell receptor beta chains in this list originate from one sample, sequenced in a study of blood T cell repertoires in COVID-19. Method: immunoSEQ multiplex PCR; TCRdb's copy keeps in-frame clones and lacks some. This sample carries around 88,000 clones, 65% to 85% of them seen once, and the ten largest clones take approximately 12%. The sample consisted of peripheral blood. The receptor source for this set is an elderly woman with acute or convalescent COVID-19.

This clone is a singleton in its sample. The chain combines TRBV7-8 with TRBJ1-6; D gene ambiguous. Per the germline V gene, CDR1 is SGHVS and CDR2 is FQNEAQ. The CDR3 loop spans 16 amino acids. Trimming took off 2 bases at V and 0 bases at J, with 8 bases between the two ends. CDR3 bases: TGTGCCAGCAGCTTATCAGCGAGCTCCTATAATTCACCCCTCCACTTT. This gives the protein CASSLSASSYNSPLHF.

J is TRBJ1-5 and V is TRBV6-6, with 8 bases identical to TRBD1. V was clipped by 2 bases and J by 0 bases; unmatched bases: 3. The CDR3 runs 16 residues. Germline values: CDR1 MNHNY, CDR2 SVGAGI (reference sequence). The CDR3 DNA is TGTGCCAGCAGTTACGGGACAGGACTTAGCAATCAGCCCCAGCATTTT. This codes for CASSYGTGLSNQPQHF.

The rearrangement uses TRBV4-1 and TRBJ1-4; D not resolved. Germline V gene lookup returns CDR1 MGHRA and CDR2 YSYEKL. The CDR3 runs 15 residues. Deletions cut 8 bases from V and 0 bases from J, with 13 bases between. Written as DNA, the CDR3 is TGCGCCAGCGGTTTACCAGAAACAACTAATGAAAAACTGTTTTTT. Its protein is CASGLPETTNEKLFF.

This chain joins TRBV7-2 and TRBJ2-7; 8 bases fit TRBD1. The length of the CDR3 is 14 residues. The V gene's germline CDR1 is SGHTA and CDR2 FQGNSA. The V gene end was trimmed by 5 bases and the J gene end by 6 bases; junction bases not matched to a gene: 9. CDR3: CASSRGQELGEQYF. DNA for the CDR3: TGTGCCAGCAGCAGGGGACAGGAGCTGGGCGAGCAGTACTTC.

This clone was seen a few times. The rearrangement joins TRBV12-3 or TRBV12-4 to TRBJ1-2; tentative D call: TRBD1 (6 bases). The CDR3 covers 12 residues. V lost 7 bases and J lost 7, with 13 bases in between. DNA for the CDR3: TGTGCCAGCACCCCCGGACAGCTTGGCTACACCTTC. This sequence encodes CASTPGQLGYTF.

V and J are TRBV5-1 and TRBJ2-1; 16 bases line up with TRBD2. J was trimmed by 0 bases and V by 4 bases; bases with no gene match: 7. Germline V gene lookup returns CDR1 SGHRS and CDR2 YFSETQ. CDR3 length: 19 amino acids. CDR3 coding DNA: TGCGCCAGCAGCCGAGGGACTAGCGGGGGGGTTAGCTCCTACAATGAGCAGTTCTTC. It yields the protein CASSRGTSGGVSSYNEQFF.

The chain has TRBV10-3 and TRBJ1-1, with no clear D. Trimming stripped 3 bases from V and 1 base from J, with 18 bases between. CDR1 ENHRY and CDR2 SYGVKD come from the germline V gene. The CDR3 totals 17 residues. The CDR3 nucleotides are TGTGCCATCAGTGATACCGGGAAACTTAATGGGAACACTGAAGCTTTCTTT. It codes for CAISDTGKLNGNTEAFF.

This sequence joins TRBV12-3 or TRBV12-4 and TRBJ1-1; D not certain. This CDR3 has 12 amino acids. Trimming pared 8 bases from V and 5 bases from J, leaving 12 bases between. The chain's CDR3 is CASSLWRTEAFF. The CDR3 DNA sequence: TGTGCCAGCTCACTGTGGCGGACTGAAGCTTTCTTT.